The following is a TCR beta chain sequence with its context. Its antigen is still unknown. Trimming left V 0 bases short and J 3 bases short, with 9 bases between. This CDR3 is built from 14 residues. CDR1 and CDR2 (germline): SGHRS, YFSETQ. The source of the sample is a study of beta chain features in type 1 diabetes. Study results and caveats: A definitive answer on HLA type influencing TCRB rearrangement was not reached here.

Reverse transcription of all isolated RNA meant that expressed TCRB transcripts were sequenced. Here immunoSEQ multiplex PCR was the method, and the copy in TCRdb shows in-frame clones only, minus some. In the table there are some 150,000 clones, 10% of which are singletons. Source material: naive CD4+ T cells from blood. The sequence was obtained from a man aged 18 to 35 in good health. V usage is TRBV5-1 and J usage is TRBJ1-1; a weak D match, TRBD1 (5 bases). The CDR3 sequence is CASSLAQADTEAFF. For the CDR3, the DNA is TGCGCCAGCAGCTTGGCACAGGCGGACACTGAAGCTTTCTTT.